This passage covers 27 T cell receptor beta chains from one sample sequenced in a study of blood T cells in healthy people across ages. Primers used in a second PCR of about 6 to 11 cycles were a sample-barcoded 5' primer and a J-beta primer mix. TCRdb reanalysed the 5' RACE reads using MiXCR and keeps one entry per CDR3 protein. The table shows hundreds of thousands of distinct CDR3 sequences, with approximately 50% occurring only once. Material: blood. All receptors come from an older woman in good health.

The genes are TRBV20-1 and TRBJ1-5, with 10 bases that match TRBD1. The CDR3 consists of 17 residues. The V and J ends lost 6 bases and 3 bases, in that order; junction bases with no gene match: 14. Germline lookup yields CDR1 DFQATT and CDR2 SNEGSKA (reference sequence). CDR3 residues: CSASLGGDRGLNQPQHF. The DNA of the CDR3 is TGCAGTGCGAGTCTCGGGGGGGACAGGGGACTCAATCAGCCCCAGCATTTT.

This clonotype was observed a handful of times. CDR3 residues: CASTRTGPPYEQYF. For the CDR3, the DNA is TGTGCCAGCACAAGGACAGGGCCGCCCTACGAGCAGTACTTC. The chain uses TRBV6-2 or TRBV6-3 and TRBJ2-7; 8 bases match TRBD1. CDR1 and CDR2 (germline): MNHEY, SVGEGT. The CDR3 has 14 residues. J lost 2 bases, V lost 7 bases, and 7 bases had no gene match.

This chain connects TRBV15 to TRBJ2-7; no clear D. This CDR3 contains 14 residues. The V gene's germline CDR1 is LNHNV and CDR2 YYDKDF (reference sequence). The V and J ends lost 6 bases and 3 bases respectively, with 15 bases between them. CDR3 DNA: TGTGCCACCAGGAAAACCGGGCCATACTACGAGCAGTACTTC. This translates into CATRKTGPYYEQYF.

V usage is TRBV28 and J usage is TRBJ1-4; 10 nucleotides align to TRBD1. With V trimmed by 5 bases and J by 3 bases, 9 bases remained unmatched. The CDR3 runs 17 residues. Germline values: CDR1 MDHEN, CDR2 SYDVKM. CDR3 sequence reads: CASSSTLGTGANEKLFF. Written as DNA, the CDR3 is TGTGCCAGCAGTAGTACTCTTGGGACAGGGGCTAATGAAAAACTGTTTTTT.

This chain joins TRBV5-1 and TRBJ1-1; D unclear. Per the germline V gene, CDR1 is SGHRS and CDR2 is YFSETQ. The CDR3 contains 14 residues. The germline V and J ends were trimmed by 2 bases and 1 base, with 9 bases remaining between them. The CDR3 nucleotides read TGCGCCAGCAGCTTTACCAGGACGAACACTGAAGCTTTCTTT. Translated, it gives CASSFTRTNTEAFF.

This clonotype has a handful of counts. This chain's CDR3 is CASSYRGFYEQFF. The CDR3 DNA is TGTGCCAGCAGTTACCGTGGGTTCTATGAGCAGTTCTTC. This chain links TRBV6-6 with TRBJ2-1; the D is unclear. V shed 2 bases and J shed 8 bases, with 10 bases lying between them. The CDR3 runs to 13 residues. CDR1 and CDR2 from the germline V gene are MNHNY and SVGAGI (reference sequence).

This clonotype has at least ten counts. The chain uses TRBV20-1 and TRBJ1-2; a weak D match, TRBD1 (6 bases). The germline V gene has CDR1 DFQATT and CDR2 SNEGSKA (reference sequence). Trimming stripped 1 base from V and 4 bases from J, with 10 bases between. The CDR3 has 13 amino acids. CDR3: CSARVEGGYGYTF. DNA for the CDR3: TGCAGTGCTAGAGTAGAAGGGGGCTATGGCTACACCTTC.

Written as DNA, the CDR3 is TGTGCCAGCAGCCCGACAGGGGATGGCTACACCTTC. Translating it yields CASSPTGDGYTF. V is TRBV7-8 and J is TRBJ1-2, with TRBD1 matching 8 bases. This CDR3 region has 12 residues. With V trimmed by 5 bases and J by 6 bases, 2 bases remained unmatched. CDR1 and CDR2 from the germline V gene are SGHVS and FQNEAQ.

This chain joins TRBV7-9 and TRBJ2-1; 13 bases are a match to TRBD2. This CDR3 spans 15 amino acids. V gave up 4 bases and J gave up 11 bases; unmatched junction bases: 8. Germline V gives CDR1 SEHNR, CDR2 FQNEAQ (reference sequence). The DNA of the CDR3 is TGTGCCAGCAGCTCCACCGGGACTAGCGGGATTCAGCAGTTCTTC. This translates into CASSSTGTSGIQQFF.

This chain connects TRBV30 to TRBJ1-2; no clear D. The V gene's germline CDR1 is GTSNPN and CDR2 SVGIG (reference sequence). V lost 0 bases, J lost 4 bases, and 9 bases lay in between. CDR3 length equals 13 residues. Written as DNA, the CDR3 is TGTGCCTGGAGTGTAAGCCGGATCTATGGCTACACCTTC. This codes for CAWSVSRIYGYTF.

V gene TRBV20-1 combines with J gene TRBJ1-1; D ambiguous. CDR3 length: 12 residues. V lost 3 bases and J 1 base, leaving 6 bases between the germline ends. The germline CDR1 and CDR2 sequences are DFQATT and SNEGSKA (reference sequence). The CDR3, as DNA: TGCAGTGCTAGGATGGGGAACACTGAAGCTTTCTTT. It encodes CSARMGNTEAFF.

This clonotype was found once. The chain links TRBV20-1 to TRBJ2-1; 9 bases map to TRBD2. CDR1 is DFQATT and CDR2 is SNEGSKA in the germline V gene (reference sequence). The CDR3 spans 17 residues. After removal of 3 bases from V and 0 bases from J, the junction contained 9 bases not matched to a gene. CDR3 in amino acids: CSASDIAGASSYNEQFF. CDR3 DNA sequence: TGCAGTGCTAGTGATATAGCGGGAGCTAGCTCCTACAATGAGCAGTTCTTC.

This clonotype has only a few counts. The V call is TRBV12-3 or TRBV12-4, the J call TRBJ2-7; 7 bases align to TRBD2. The J segment lost 3 bases and the V segment lost 5 bases, leaving 7 bases of the junction unmatched. This CDR3 region has 14 residues. CDR3 protein: CASSRAGPLYEQYF. CDR3 nucleotides: TGTGCCAGCAGTCGAGCGGGACCTCTCTACGAGCAGTACTTC.

The chain uses TRBV28 and TRBJ2-3; possible D gene TRBD2, 5 bases. The V gene lost 4 bases and the J gene lost 2 bases, with 13 bases spanning the gap. CDR3 length equals 15 residues. The germline CDR1 and CDR2 sequences are MDHEN and SYDVKM. CDR3 nucleotide sequence: TGTGCCAGCAGTTCGGGCGGGTCCCACACAGATACGCAGTATTTT. It specifies CASSSGGSHTDTQYF.

The V call is TRBV27, the J call TRBJ1-6; tentative D call: TRBD1 (6 bases). With 4 bases removed from V and 7 bases from J, the gap between germline ends came to 14 bases. The CDR3 has 15 residues. CDR1 and CDR2 from the germline V gene are MNHEY and SMNVEV (reference sequence). CDR3 region: CASSSSQGPNSPLHF. The CDR3 region has the DNA TGTGCCAGCAGTTCGTCACAGGGCCCGAATTCACCCCTCCACTTT.

V is TRBV4-2 and J is TRBJ1-2; 9 bases are shared with TRBD1. CDR1 and CDR2 (germline): LGHNA, YNFKEQ. The length of the CDR3 is 16 residues. V lost 0 bases to trimming and J lost 2 bases; unmatched junction nucleotides: 4. The CDR3 protein is CASSQDRDRANYGYTF. DNA for the CDR3: TGTGCCAGCAGCCAAGATAGGGACAGGGCCAACTATGGCTACACCTTC.

The CDR3 region is CASSGQLNTGELFF. The CDR3 DNA reads as TGTGCCAGCAGCGGGCAGCTGAACACCGGGGAGCTGTTTTTT. The V gene is TRBV6-2 or TRBV6-3, the J gene TRBJ2-2; D unresolved. The CDR3 totals 14 residues. Trimming shortened V by 6 bases and J by 1 base, and 9 bases separated the two germline ends. Germline V gene sequence: CDR1 MNHEY, CDR2 SVGEGT.

The chain joins TRBV9 to TRBJ2-5, with 7 bases matching TRBD2. The CDR3 extends over 16 amino acids. Germline CDR1 reads SGDLS; CDR2 reads YYNGEE. J gave up 4 bases and V 0 bases, and 9 bases lay outside the gene matches. CDR3 sequence reads: CASSVGLGRPGETQYF. CDR3 in DNA: TGTGCCAGCAGCGTAGGTCTCGGGAGGCCGGGAGAGACCCAGTACTTC.

This rearrangement joins TRBV20-1 to TRBJ1-2; the D is unclear. V was cut by 0 bases and J by 8 bases, with 16 bases left in between. Germline V lookup: CDR1 DFQATT, CDR2 SNEGSKA (reference sequence). This CDR3 has 14 amino acids. The CDR3 DNA reads TGCAGTGCTAGAGAGCCGTGGGGTTCGAACGGCTACACCTTC. Translating gives CSAREPWGSNGYTF.

This chain joins TRBV25-1 and TRBJ2-7; 11 bases agree with TRBD2. J was trimmed by 6 bases and V by 7 bases; bases with no gene match: 5. CDR3 length: 13 residues. The germline gives CDR1 MGHDK, CDR2 SYGVNS. CDR3 amino acids: CASKTSGRTEQYF. The CDR3 coding sequence is TGTGCCAGCAAAACTAGCGGGAGAACCGAGCAGTACTTC.

The chain uses TRBV11-1 and TRBJ1-2; TRBD1 is a possible D gene (6 bases). The V end lost 5 bases, the J end lost 0 bases, and 10 bases lay between the germline ends. The CDR3 has 14 amino acids. The V gene's germline CDR1 is SGHAT and CDR2 FQDESV (reference sequence). The CDR3 reads CASSITGTNYGYTF. CDR3 nucleotide sequence: TGTGCCAGCAGCATTACAGGGACTAACTATGGCTACACCTTC.

The chain employs TRBV7-3 and TRBJ2-7; D might be TRBD1 (6 bases). Per the germline V gene, CDR1 is SGHTA and CDR2 is FQGTGA. V lost 5 bases and J lost 0, with 11 bases in between. The CDR3 runs 14 residues. This chain's CDR3 is CASSPKDSSYEQYF. CDR3 DNA: TGTGCCAGCAGCCCCAAGGACAGCTCCTACGAGCAGTACTTC. Variable domain in full (rest from reference TRBV7-3 and TRBJ2-7): GAGVSQTPSNKVTEKGKYVELRCDPISGHTALYWYRQSLGQGPEFLIYFQGTGAADDSGLPNDRFFAVRPEGSVSTLKIQRTERGDSAVYLCASSPKDSSYEQYFGPGTRLTVT.

V is TRBV7-3 and J is TRBJ2-3; unclear D gene. CDR3 length: 14 amino acids. The ends were cut back, 0 bases at V and 6 bases at J, with 10 bases in the middle. Germline CDR1 reads SGHTA; CDR2 reads FQGTGA. CDR3 DNA: TGTGCCAGCAGCTTAACAGGGTCGCGGGATACGCAGTATTTT. This encodes CASSLTGSRDTQYF.

The chain uses TRBV28 and TRBJ2-7; TRBD2 matches at 8 bases. The CDR3 contains 16 residues. Trimming cost V 5 bases and J 0 bases; bases outside gene matches: 9. CDR1 and CDR2 (germline): MDHEN, SYDVKM. Here the CDR3 reads CASSLELSGDSYEQYF. The CDR3 DNA sequence: TGTGCCAGCAGTCTCGAACTTAGCGGGGACTCCTACGAGCAGTACTTC.

V usage is TRBV20-1 and J usage is TRBJ2-5; D could derive from TRBD1 or TRBD2 (5 bases each). This CDR3 has 13 residues. From germline, CDR1 is DFQATT and CDR2 SNEGSKA (reference sequence). V lost 5 bases and J lost 2, with 12 bases in between. This chain's CDR3 is CSAGLGVQETQYF. CDR3 nucleotides: TGCAGTGCTGGTCTGGGGGTACAAGAGACCCAGTACTTC.

The chain uses TRBV27 and TRBJ2-5; 8 bases agree with TRBD1. TRBJ2-7 matches the DNA end more closely, so the J call is doubtful. The germline CDR1 and CDR2 sequences are MNHEY and SMNVEV (reference sequence). The CDR3 sequence is 15 residues long. CDR3 coding DNA: TGTGCCAGCAGTCCCCTTGGACAGGGAGATAACGAGCAGTACTTC. Translation gives CASSPLGQGDNEQYF.

The J gene is TRBJ2-3, the V gene TRBV27; 10 bases are a match to TRBD2. V gave up 4 bases and J gave up 5 bases; unmatched junction bases: 9. Per germline, CDR1 MNHEY and CDR2 SMNVEV (reference sequence). The CDR3 is 16 residues long. The CDR3: CASSSTSGAGRDTQYF. In DNA form, the CDR3 reads TGTGCCAGCAGTTCCACTAGCGGGGCCGGAAGAGATACGCAGTATTTT.